This T cell receptor (beta chain) was obtained from a study of shared clonotypes between healthy human individuals. Study details: Serving as donors were two women and a few men, whose ages spanned 18 to 49.

Overall study results and limits: Having only a few donors restricted how much genetic and exposure-history diversity was captured.

It was at deep level that the assay was run. Clones were sequenced by immunoSEQ multiplex PCR, and TCRdb holds only the in-frame ones, with some missing. This sample carries about 2.3 million clones, more than 85% of them seen once, and the ten largest clones take 0.3% to 0.4%. A remark on this clone: Its specificity is not known.

Deletions cut 5 bases from V and 11 bases from J, with 18 bases between. This CDR3 is built from 13 residues. Germline V gene data show CDR1 as MGHDK and CDR2 as SYGVNS. Sequencing was carried out using naive CD4+ T cells from PBMCs. The sample's subset: CD45RA+ positively selected. The chain uses TRBV25-1 and TRBJ1-1; perhaps TRBD1 as D (6 bases). The clonotype was recovered from a man between 18 and 29 years old in good health. Some clones in this sample may be carry-over from other donors' samples. The CDR3 DNA sequence: TGTGCCAGCAGTCCCACCGGGCCGGGGGCGGCTTTCTTT. It codes for CASSPTGPGAAFF.